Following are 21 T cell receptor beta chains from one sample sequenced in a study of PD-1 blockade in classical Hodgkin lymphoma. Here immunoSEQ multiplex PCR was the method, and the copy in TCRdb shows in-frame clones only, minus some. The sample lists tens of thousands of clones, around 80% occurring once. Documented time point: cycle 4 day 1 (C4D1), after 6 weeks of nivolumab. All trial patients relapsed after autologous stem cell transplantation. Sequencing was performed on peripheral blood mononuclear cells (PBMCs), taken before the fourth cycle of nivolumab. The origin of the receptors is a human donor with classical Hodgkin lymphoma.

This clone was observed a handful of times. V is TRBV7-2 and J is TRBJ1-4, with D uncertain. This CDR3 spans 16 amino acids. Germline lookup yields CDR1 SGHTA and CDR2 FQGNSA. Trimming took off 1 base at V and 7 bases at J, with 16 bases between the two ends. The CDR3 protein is CASSLGKTAGSEKLFF. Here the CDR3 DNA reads TGTGCCAGCAGCTTAGGAAAAACGGCGGGATCTGAAAAACTGTTTTTT.

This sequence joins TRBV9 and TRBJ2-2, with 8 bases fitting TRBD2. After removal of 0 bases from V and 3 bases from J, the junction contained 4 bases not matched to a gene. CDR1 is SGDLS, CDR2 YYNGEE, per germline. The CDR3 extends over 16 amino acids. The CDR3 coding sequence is TGTGCCAGCAGCGTAGGGGTGCGGGGGGACACCGGGGAGCTGTTTTTT. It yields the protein CASSVGVRGDTGELFF.

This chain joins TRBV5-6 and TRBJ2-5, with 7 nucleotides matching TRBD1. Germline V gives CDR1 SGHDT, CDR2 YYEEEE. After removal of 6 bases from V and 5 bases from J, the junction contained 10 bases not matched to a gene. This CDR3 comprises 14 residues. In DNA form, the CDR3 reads TGTGCCAGCACCTTACTACAGGGGTGGGAGACCCAGTACTTC. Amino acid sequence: CASTLLQGWETQYF.

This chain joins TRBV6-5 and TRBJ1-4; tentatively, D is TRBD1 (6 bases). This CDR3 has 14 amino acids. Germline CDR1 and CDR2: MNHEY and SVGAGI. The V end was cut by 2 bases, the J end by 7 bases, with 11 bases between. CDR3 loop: CASSYGQGSEKLFF. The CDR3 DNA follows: TGTGCCAGCAGTTACGGTCAGGGGAGTGAAAAACTGTTTTTT.

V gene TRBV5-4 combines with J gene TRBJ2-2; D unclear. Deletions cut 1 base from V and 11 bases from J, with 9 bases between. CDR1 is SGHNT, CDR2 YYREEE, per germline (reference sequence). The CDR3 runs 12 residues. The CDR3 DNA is TGTGCCAGCAGCTTGCATAAAGACGAGCTGTTTTTT. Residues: CASSLHKDELFF. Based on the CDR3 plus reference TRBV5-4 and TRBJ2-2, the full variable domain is ETGVTQSPTHLIKTRGQQVTLRCSSQSGHNTVSWYQQALGQGPQFIFQYYREEENGRGNFPPRFSGLQFPNYSSELNVNALELDDSALYLCASSLHKDELFFGEGSRLTVL.

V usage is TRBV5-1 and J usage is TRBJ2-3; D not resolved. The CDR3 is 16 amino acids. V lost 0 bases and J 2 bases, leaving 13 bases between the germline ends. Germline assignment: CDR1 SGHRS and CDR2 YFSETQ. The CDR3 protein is CASSLGAPRVTDTQYF. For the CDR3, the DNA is TGCGCCAGCAGCTTGGGGGCTCCTAGGGTCACAGATACGCAGTATTTT. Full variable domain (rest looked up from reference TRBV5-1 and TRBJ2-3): KAGVTQTPRYLIKTRGQQVTLSCSPISGHRSVSWYQQTPGQGLQFLFEYFSETQRNKGNFPGRFSGRQFSNSRSEMNVSTLELGDSALYLCASSLGAPRVTDTQYFGPGTRLTVL.

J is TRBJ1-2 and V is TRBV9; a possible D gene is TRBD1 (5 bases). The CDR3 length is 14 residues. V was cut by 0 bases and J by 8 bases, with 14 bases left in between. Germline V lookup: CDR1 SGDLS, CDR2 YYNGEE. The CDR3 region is CASSVVAGQEGYTF. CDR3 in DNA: TGTGCCAGCAGCGTAGTGGCAGGGCAAGAAGGCTACACCTTC.

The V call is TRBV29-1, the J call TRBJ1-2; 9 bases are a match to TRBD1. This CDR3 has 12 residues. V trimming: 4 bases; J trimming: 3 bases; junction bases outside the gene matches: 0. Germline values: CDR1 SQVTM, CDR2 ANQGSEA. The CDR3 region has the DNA TGCAGCGTTGGGGACAGGGACTATGGCTACACCTTC. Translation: CSVGDRDYGYTF.

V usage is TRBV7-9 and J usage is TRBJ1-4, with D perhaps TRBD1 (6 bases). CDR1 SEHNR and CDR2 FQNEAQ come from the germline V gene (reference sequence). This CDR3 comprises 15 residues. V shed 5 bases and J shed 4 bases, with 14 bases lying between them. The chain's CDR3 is CASSKGTMNNEKLFF. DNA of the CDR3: TGTGCCAGCAGCAAGGGGACAATGAATAATGAAAAACTGTTTTTT.

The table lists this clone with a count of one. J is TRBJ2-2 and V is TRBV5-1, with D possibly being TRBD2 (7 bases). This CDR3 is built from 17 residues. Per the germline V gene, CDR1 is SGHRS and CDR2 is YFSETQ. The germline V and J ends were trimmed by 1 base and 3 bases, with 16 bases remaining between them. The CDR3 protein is CASSLIVRGGDTGELFF. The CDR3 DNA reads TGCGCCAGCAGCTTGATCGTAAGGGGGGGCGACACCGGGGAGCTGTTTTTT.

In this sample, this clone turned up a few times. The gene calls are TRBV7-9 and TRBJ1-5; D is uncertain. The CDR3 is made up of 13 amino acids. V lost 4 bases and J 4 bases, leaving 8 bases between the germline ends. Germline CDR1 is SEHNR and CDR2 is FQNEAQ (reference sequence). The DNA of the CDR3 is TGTGCCAGCAGCTCCAACTTGAATCAGCCCCAGCATTTT. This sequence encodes CASSSNLNQPQHF. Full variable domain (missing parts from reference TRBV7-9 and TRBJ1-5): DTGVSQNPRHKITKRGQNVTFRCDPISEHNRLYWYRQTLGQGPEFLTYFQNEAQLEKSRLLSDRFSAERPKGSFSTLEIQRTEQGDSAMYLCASSSNLNQPQHFGDGTRLSIL.

CDR3 DNA sequence: TGTGCCAGCAGTCTACAGGGCTTGAATCAGCCCCAGCATTTT. It yields the protein CASSLQGLNQPQHF. The chain recombines TRBV6-1 with TRBJ1-5, with a weak D call TRBD1 (6 bases). There are 14 residues in the CDR3. V was clipped by 5 bases and J by 4 bases, with 12 bases between them. Germline V gene sequence: CDR1 MNHNS, CDR2 SASEGT.

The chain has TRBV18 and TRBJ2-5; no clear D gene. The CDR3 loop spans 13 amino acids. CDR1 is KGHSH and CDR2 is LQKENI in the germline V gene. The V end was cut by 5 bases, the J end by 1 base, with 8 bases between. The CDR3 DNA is TGTGCCAGCTCATCTGGCAGCCAAGAGACCCAGTACTTC. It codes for CASSSGSQETQYF.

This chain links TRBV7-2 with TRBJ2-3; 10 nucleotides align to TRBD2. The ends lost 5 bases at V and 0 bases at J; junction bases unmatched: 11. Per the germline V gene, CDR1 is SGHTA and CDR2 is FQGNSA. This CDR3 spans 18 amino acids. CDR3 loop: CASSQWASGGASTDTQYF. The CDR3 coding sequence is TGTGCCAGCAGCCAGTGGGCTAGCGGGGGAGCTAGCACAGATACGCAGTATTTT.

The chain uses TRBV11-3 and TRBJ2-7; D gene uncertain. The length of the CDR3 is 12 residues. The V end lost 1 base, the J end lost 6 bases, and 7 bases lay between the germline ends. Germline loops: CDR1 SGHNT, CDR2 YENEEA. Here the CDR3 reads CASSLVHPEQYF. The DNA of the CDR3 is TGTGCCAGCAGCTTAGTCCATCCCGAGCAGTACTTC.

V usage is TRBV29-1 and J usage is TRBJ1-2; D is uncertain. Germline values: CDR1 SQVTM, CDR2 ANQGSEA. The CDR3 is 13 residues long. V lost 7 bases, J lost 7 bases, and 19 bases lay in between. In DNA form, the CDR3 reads TGCAGCGGTCTTGAGCTGTATGAAGGTGGCTACACCTTC. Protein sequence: CSGLELYEGGYTF. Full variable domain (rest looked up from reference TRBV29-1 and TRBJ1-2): SAVISQKPSRDICQRGTSLTIQCQVDSQVTMMFWYRQQPGQSLTLIATANQGSEATYESGFVIDKFPISRPNLTFSTLTVSNMSPEDSSIYLCSGLELYEGGYTFGSGTRLTVV.

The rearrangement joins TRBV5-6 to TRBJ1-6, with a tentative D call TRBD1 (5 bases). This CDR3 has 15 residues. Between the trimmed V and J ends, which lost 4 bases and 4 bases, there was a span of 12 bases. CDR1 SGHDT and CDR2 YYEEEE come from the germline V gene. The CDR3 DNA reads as TGTGCCAGCAGCGGGCTGGGGGGATATAATTCACCCCTCCACTTT. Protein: CASSGLGGYNSPLHF.

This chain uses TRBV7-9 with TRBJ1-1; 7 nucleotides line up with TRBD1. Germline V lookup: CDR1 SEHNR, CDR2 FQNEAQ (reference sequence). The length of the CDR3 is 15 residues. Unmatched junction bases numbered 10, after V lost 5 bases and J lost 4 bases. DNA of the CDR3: TGTGCCAGCAGCCCGCTGACAGGGTGGGTCACTGAAGCTTTCTTT. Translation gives CASSPLTGWVTEAFF.

CDR3 in DNA: TGTGCCAGCAGCCTGGGACCTGGCGGGAATAATTCACCCCTCCACTTT. Its protein product is CASSLGPGGNNSPLHF. The V gene is TRBV13, the J gene TRBJ1-6; D might be TRBD1 (5 bases). The germline V and J ends were trimmed by 5 bases and 5 bases, with 16 bases remaining between them. The CDR3 length is 16 residues. Looked up from germline, CDR1 is PRHDT and CDR2 is FYEKMQ (reference sequence). The full variable domain, with the rest looked up from reference TRBV13 and TRBJ1-6, is AAGVIQSPRHLIKEKRETATLKCYPIPRHDTVYWYQQGPGQDPQFLISFYEKMQSDKGSIPDRFSAQQFSDYHSELNMSSLELGDSALYFCASSLGPGGNNSPLHFGNGTRLTVT.

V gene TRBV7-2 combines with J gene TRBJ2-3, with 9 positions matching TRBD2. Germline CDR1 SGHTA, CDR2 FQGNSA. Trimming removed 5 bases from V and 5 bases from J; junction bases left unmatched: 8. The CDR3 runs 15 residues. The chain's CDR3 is CASSLQGLAVDTQYF. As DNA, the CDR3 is TGTGCCAGCAGCCTTCAGGGACTAGCTGTAGATACGCAGTATTTT.

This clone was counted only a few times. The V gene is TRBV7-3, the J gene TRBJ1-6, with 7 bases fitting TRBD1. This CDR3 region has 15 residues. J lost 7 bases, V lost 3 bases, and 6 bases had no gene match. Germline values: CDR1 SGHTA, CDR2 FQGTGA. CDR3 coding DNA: TGTGCCAGCAGCTTTACCGGGACAGAGAATTCACCCCTCCACTTT. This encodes CASSFTGTENSPLHF.